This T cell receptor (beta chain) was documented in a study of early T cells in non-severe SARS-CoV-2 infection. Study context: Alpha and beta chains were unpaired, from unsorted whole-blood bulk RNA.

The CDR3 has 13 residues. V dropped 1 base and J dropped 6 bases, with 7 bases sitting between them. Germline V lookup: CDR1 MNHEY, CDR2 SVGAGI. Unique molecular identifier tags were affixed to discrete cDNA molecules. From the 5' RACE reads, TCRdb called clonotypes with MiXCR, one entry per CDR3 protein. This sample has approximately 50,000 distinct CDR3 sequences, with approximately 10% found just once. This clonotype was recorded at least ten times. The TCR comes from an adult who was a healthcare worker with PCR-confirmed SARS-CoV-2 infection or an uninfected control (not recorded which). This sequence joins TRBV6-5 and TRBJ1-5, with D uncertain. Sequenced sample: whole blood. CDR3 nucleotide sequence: TGTGCCAGCAGTTACTTTCAAGGTCAGCCCCAGCATTTT. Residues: CASSYFQGQPQHF.